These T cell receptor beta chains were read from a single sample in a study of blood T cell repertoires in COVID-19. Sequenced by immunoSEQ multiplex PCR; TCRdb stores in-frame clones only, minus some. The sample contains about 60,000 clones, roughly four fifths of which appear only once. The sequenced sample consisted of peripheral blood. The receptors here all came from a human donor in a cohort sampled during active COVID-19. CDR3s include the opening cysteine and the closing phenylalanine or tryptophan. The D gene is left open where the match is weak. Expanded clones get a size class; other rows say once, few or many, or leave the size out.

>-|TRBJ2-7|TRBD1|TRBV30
CAWRTGPYEQYF
TGTGCCTGGAGGACAGGGCCCTACGAGCAGTACTTC
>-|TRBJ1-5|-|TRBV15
CATSRLVQVLDSNQPQHF
TGTGCCACCAGCAGACTTGTTCAGGTGCTTGATAGCAATCAGCCCCAGCATTTT
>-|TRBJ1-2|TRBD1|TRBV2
CASVPDRKSYGYTF
TGTGCCAGCGTCCCGGACAGGAAATCCTATGGCTACACCTTC
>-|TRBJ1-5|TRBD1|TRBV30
CAWSGAGATGIHQPQHF
TGTGCCTGGAGTGGAGCGGGGGCGACAGGGATTCATCAGCCCCAGCATTTT
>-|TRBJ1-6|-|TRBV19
CASSNFAGGAYNSPLHF
TGTGCCAGTAGTAATTTTGCGGGGGGCGCCTATAATTCACCCCTCCACTTT
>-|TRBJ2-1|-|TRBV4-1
CASSQPGTRAHEQFF
TGCGCCAGCAGCCAACCCGGGACTCGGGCCCATGAGCAGTTCTTC
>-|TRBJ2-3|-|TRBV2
CASGGTTDTQYF
TGTGCCAGCGGGGGGACCACAGATACGCAGTATTTT
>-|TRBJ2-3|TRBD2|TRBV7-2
CASSRLVAGVLDTQYF
TGTGCCAGCAGCCGCCTGGTAGCGGGGGTACTTGATACGCAGTATTTT
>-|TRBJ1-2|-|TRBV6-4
CASPVGGEYGYTF
TGTGCCAGCCCTGTCGGGGGGGAATATGGCTACACCTTC
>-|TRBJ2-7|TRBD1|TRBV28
CASSFTGQGKHEQYF
TGTGCCAGCAGTTTCACGGGACAGGGTAAGCACGAGCAGTACTTC
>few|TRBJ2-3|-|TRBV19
CASSNPAGSGRTQYF
TGTGCCAGTAGTAACCCTGCAGGAAGTGGCCGTACGCAGTATTTT